The entry below describes one T cell receptor beta chain. Its antigen is as yet unknown. Profiled with immunoSEQ multiplex PCR; TCRdb holds only in-frame clones, not every one. The sample yields 25,000 to 35,000 clones, of which the top ten take up 4.2%. This sample was included in a study of T cells in women clearing cervical HPV infection. Overall study: Cases: HPV16-related CIN3 or worse on histology, 2 invasive cancers. Controls were women whose single incident HPV16 infection cleared within 12 months without precancer or cancer.

General study findings and limits: A classifier using richness and V gene abundances reached an AUC of approximately 0.8. CIN3+ cases had significantly higher TCR repertoire richness than controls, but evenness did not differ.

The receptor comes from a woman between 18 and 69 years old with a cervical HPV16 infection that either progressed to CIN3+ or cleared (not recorded which). Sequenced sample: blood buffy coat.

The CDR3 bases that were read are TGTGCCAGCAGCTTAACCTCAGCTGGAAACACC. This encodes CASSLTSAGNT. The entire CDR3 protein is CASSLTSAGNTIYF. This chain joins TRBV7-3 and TRBJ1-3; no clear D gene. Read sequence stops 3 residues before the CDR3 end, and the germline J gene provides the missing end. Trimming shortened V by 0 bases and J by 2 bases, and 5 bases separated the two germline ends. This CDR3 contains 14 residues. Germline values: CDR1 SGHTA, CDR2 FQGTGA.